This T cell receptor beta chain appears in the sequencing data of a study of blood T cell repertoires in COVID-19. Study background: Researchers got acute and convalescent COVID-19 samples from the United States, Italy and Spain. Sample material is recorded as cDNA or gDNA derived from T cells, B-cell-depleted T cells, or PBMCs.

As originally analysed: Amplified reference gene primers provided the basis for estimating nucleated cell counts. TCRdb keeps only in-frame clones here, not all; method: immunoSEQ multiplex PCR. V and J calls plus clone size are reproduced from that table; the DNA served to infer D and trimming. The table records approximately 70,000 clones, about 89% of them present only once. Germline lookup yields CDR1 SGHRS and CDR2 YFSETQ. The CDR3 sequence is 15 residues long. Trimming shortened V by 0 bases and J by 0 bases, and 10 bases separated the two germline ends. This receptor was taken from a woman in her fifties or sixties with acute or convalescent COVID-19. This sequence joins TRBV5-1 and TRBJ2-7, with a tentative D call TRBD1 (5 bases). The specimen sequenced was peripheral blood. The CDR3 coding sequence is TGCGCCAGCAGCTTGGACAGGCCGAGCTCCTACGAGCAGTACTTC. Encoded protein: CASSLDRPSSYEQYF.